The 21 T cell receptor beta chains below were found in one sample sequenced in a study of T cell repertoires in cytomegalovirus infection. These receptors are not linked to any known antigen. From the reads, TCRdb called clonotypes with MiXCR, one entry per CDR3 protein. This table holds approximately 89,000 distinct CDR3 sequences, approximately 32% found once. The sample in question was CD8+ T cells from cultured PBMCs, obtained from culture after CMV antigen stimulation. The receptors derive from a human donor in good health (CMV status not recorded). Some clones in this sample may be carry-over from other donors' samples.

This clonotype was seen at least ten times. The chain recombines TRBV27 with TRBJ1-1; no definite D call. Germline values: CDR1 MNHEY, CDR2 SMNVEV (reference sequence). Trimming took off 6 bases at V and 7 bases at J, with 15 bases between the two ends. The CDR3 has 13 amino acids. The CDR3 DNA reads as TGTGCCAGCAGCCCTGGGCCCGGGCGTGAAGCTTTCTTT. Encoded protein: CASSPGPGREAFF.

This clonotype showed up just a few times. This chain joins TRBV28 and TRBJ1-1; a weak D match, TRBD1 (5 bases). From germline, CDR1 is MDHEN and CDR2 SYDVKM. The CDR3 totals 14 residues. Trimming cost V 3 bases and J 2 bases, with 10 bases left between them. CDR3: CASSFYRGNTEAFF. The CDR3 DNA sequence: TGTGCCAGCAGTTTTTATAGGGGTAACACTGAAGCTTTCTTT.

A few counts support this clonotype. This chain links TRBV7-6 with TRBJ2-1; 10 nucleotides align to TRBD2. This CDR3 is built from 15 residues. V gave up 4 bases and J gave up 4 bases; unmatched junction bases: 4. Germline CDR1 SGHVS, CDR2 FNYEAQ. The DNA of the CDR3 is TGTGCCAGCAGCTGGGAACTAGCGGGGTACAATGAGCAGTTCTTC. It specifies CASSWELAGYNEQFF.

This clonotype was seen ten or more times. The chain is built from TRBV18 and TRBJ2-5; D may be TRBD1 (5 bases). The germline gives CDR1 KGHSH, CDR2 LQKENI. V shed 6 bases and J shed 3 bases, with 8 bases lying between them. CDR3 length: 12 amino acids. The CDR3 here is CASSPTEETQYF. The CDR3, as DNA: TGTGCCAGCTCCCCGACAGAAGAGACCCAGTACTTC.

In this sample, this clonotype turned up many times. This chain connects TRBV7-9 to TRBJ2-1, with D perhaps given as TRBD1 or TRBD2 (5 bases each). Germline V CDR1 and CDR2: SEHNR, FQNEAQ (reference sequence). The CDR3 has 14 amino acids. Trimming shortened V by 4 bases and J by 0 bases, and 7 bases separated the two germline ends. The CDR3 spells CASSSGSSYNEQFF. In DNA form, the CDR3 reads TGTGCCAGCAGCTCAGGGAGCTCCTACAATGAGCAGTTCTTC. The entire variable domain, with the rest obtained from reference TRBV7-9 and TRBJ2-1, is as follows: DTGVSQNPRHKITKRGQNVTFRCDPISEHNRLYWYRQTLGQGPEFLTYFQNEAQLEKSRLLSDRFSAERPKGSFSTLEIQRTEQGDSAMYLCASSSGSSYNEQFFGPGTRLTVL.

The chain carries TRBV19 and TRBJ1-6; no clear D gene. CDR1 is LNHDA, CDR2 SQIVND, per germline (reference sequence). The CDR3 has 15 amino acids. V was trimmed by 6 bases and J by 13 bases, leaving 22 bases between them. Here the CDR3 DNA reads TGTGCCAGTAGCCCATTGAGGCAGGCCGTCAATCCCCTCCACTTT. Translation gives CASSPLRQAVNPLHF.

The chain joins TRBV28 to TRBJ1-3, with 10 bases aligning to TRBD1. The V segment lost 5 bases and the J segment 3 bases; nucleotides outside the gene matches: 7. Germline V lookup: CDR1 MDHEN, CDR2 SYDVKM. The CDR3 runs 16 residues. The CDR3 reads CASSPTGGLSGNTIYF. The CDR3 region has the DNA TGTGCCAGCAGTCCGACAGGGGGCTTAAGTGGAAACACCATATATTTT.

This clonotype was observed at least ten times. V is TRBV7-6 and J is TRBJ2-5; 10 nucleotides agree with TRBD1. J was trimmed by 2 bases and V by 5 bases; bases with no gene match: 8. CDR3 size: 16 residues. CDR1 SGHVS and CDR2 FNYEAQ come from the germline V gene. Here the CDR3 reads CASSDRQGALQETQYF. The CDR3 region has the DNA TGTGCCAGCAGCGATAGACAGGGGGCTTTGCAAGAGACCCAGTACTTC. The variable domain in full, completed from reference TRBV7-6 and TRBJ2-5, reads GAGVSQSPRYKVTKRGQDVALRCDPISGHVSLYWYRQALGQGPEFLTYFNYEAQQDKSGLPNDRFSAERPEGSISTLTIQRTEQRDSAMYRCASSDRQGALQETQYFGPGTRLLVL.

This clonotype was recorded at least ten times. The V and J genes are TRBV20-1 and TRBJ2-3, with D perhaps TRBD2 (6 bases). The ends were cut back, 6 bases at V and 3 bases at J, with 7 bases in the middle. The CDR3 runs 11 residues. Germline V gene lookup returns CDR1 DFQATT and CDR2 SNEGSKA (reference sequence). The chain's CDR3 is CSASGTDTQYF. DNA for the CDR3: TGCAGTGCGAGCGGGACAGATACGCAGTATTTT.

To note about this clonotype: The missing conserved phenylalanine or tryptophan at the end of this CDR3 makes a read error likely. V is TRBV28 and J is TRBJ2-1; TRBD2 matches at 13 bases. The junction had 5 bases not matched to a gene; V was cut back by 5 bases and J by 7 bases. There are 15 residues in the CDR3. Germline lookup yields CDR1 MDHEN and CDR2 SYDVKM. The CDR3 DNA is TGTGCCAGCAGTGAACTAGCGGGGGGGCGGAATGAGCAGTTCATC. Translated: CASSELAGGRNEQFI.

The chain couples TRBV3-1 to TRBJ2-2; D possibly corresponds to TRBD1 (5 bases). This CDR3 spans 17 amino acids. V lost 0 bases and J lost 5, with 16 bases in between. The germline CDR1 and CDR2 sequences are LGHDT and YNNKEL (reference sequence). In DNA, the CDR3 is TGTGCCAGCAGCCAAGATTCAGGGCCCATGGGGACCGGGGAGCTGTTTTTT. It specifies CASSQDSGPMGTGELFF.

This clonotype was observed many times. CDR3 coding DNA: TGTGCCAGCAGCCCAGCAGAGGGAGAAGGTCAGCCCCAGCATTTT. Encoded protein: CASSPAEGEGQPQHF. This chain links TRBV7-9 with TRBJ1-5; D is uncertain. Germline V gives CDR1 SEHNR, CDR2 FQNEAQ (reference sequence). V lost 5 bases and J lost 6, with 17 bases in between. The CDR3 has 15 amino acids. The entire variable domain, with the rest obtained from reference TRBV7-9 and TRBJ1-5, is as follows: DTGVSQNPRHKITKRGQNVTFRCDPISEHNRLYWYRQTLGQGPEFLTYFQNEAQLEKSRLLSDRFSAERPKGSFSTLEIQRTEQGDSAMYLCASSPAEGEGQPQHFGDGTRLSIL.

J is TRBJ2-7 and V is TRBV15, with 7 positions matching TRBD1. Per germline, CDR1 LNHNV and CDR2 YYDKDF (reference sequence). CDR3 length: 16 amino acids. V was pared by 6 bases and J by 2 bases, with 13 bases of the junction left unmatched. The CDR3 nucleotides read TGTGCCACCAGTCAGGACAGGTCGGAGTATACCTACGAGCAGTACTTC. Its protein product is CATSQDRSEYTYEQYF.

This clonotype was counted a few times. The chain joins TRBV28 to TRBJ2-1; D is unclear. Deletions cut 5 bases from V and 0 bases from J, with 11 bases between. From germline, CDR1 is MDHEN and CDR2 SYDVKM. CDR3 length equals 15 residues. The CDR3 loop reads CASSPSRSSYNEQFF. The CDR3 DNA is TGTGCCAGCAGTCCATCAAGGAGCTCCTACAATGAGCAGTTCTTC.

This clonotype was seen ten or more times. This chain's CDR3 is CASSGQGASTDTQYF. The CDR3 bases are TGTGCCAGCAGTGGACAGGGGGCGAGCACAGATACGCAGTATTTT. The chain combines TRBV7-9 with TRBJ2-3, with 11 nucleotides matching TRBD1. The CDR3 spans 15 residues. V shed 6 bases and J 0 bases; nucleotides not matched to a gene: 2. CDR1 and CDR2 from the germline V gene are SEHNR and FQNEAQ (reference sequence).

The chain has TRBV7-2 and TRBJ1-2; the D is unclear. V was shortened by 4 bases and J by 4 bases, with 7 bases between the two germline ends. The CDR3 length is 12 residues. CDR1 and CDR2 (germline): SGHTA, FQGNSA. The CDR3, as DNA: TGTGCCAGCAGCTCCGACGGCTATGGCTACACCTTC. This encodes CASSSDGYGYTF.

This chain uses TRBV2 with TRBJ1-5; 9 positions agree with TRBD1. Per germline, CDR1 SNHLY and CDR2 FYNNEI. CDR3 length: 16 amino acids. Trimming removed 6 bases from V and 1 base from J; junction bases left unmatched: 7. For the CDR3, the DNA is TGTGCCAGCAGCGGACCGGGACAGGGAAGCAATCAGCCCCAGCATTTT. This codes for CASSGPGQGSNQPQHF.

This clonotype occurred a few times. The limits of the CDR3 on the DNA are not certain, so only TCRdb's listed CDR3 is given. V usage is TRBV12-3 or TRBV12-4 and J usage is TRBJ2-5; the table's D call, TRBD1, was not checked against the DNA. The CDR3 has 16 amino acids, counting both end residues. The CDR3 region is CASSFLAGGLQETQYF.

The chain employs TRBV10-3 and TRBJ1-2, with D possibly matching TRBD1 (6 bases). The germline V gene has CDR1 ENHRY and CDR2 SYGVKD. Trimming took 0 bases from V and 4 from J, leaving 9 bases between them. The CDR3 has 14 residues. The CDR3 here is CAISESTGVYGYTF. The CDR3, as DNA: TGTGCCATCAGTGAGTCGACAGGCGTCTATGGCTACACCTTC.

This clonotype came up a few times. This chain connects TRBV15 to TRBJ1-2, with D hard to call. There are 16 residues in the CDR3. V lost 0 bases and J lost 4, with 15 bases in between. Germline lookup yields CDR1 LNHNV and CDR2 YYDKDF (reference sequence). This CDR3 reads CATSRDREVTIYGYTF. The CDR3 region has the DNA TGTGCCACCAGCAGAGATCGGGAAGTGACCATCTATGGCTACACCTTC.

The table lists this clonotype with a few counts. The chain has TRBV6-1 and TRBJ1-2; D is perhaps TRBD1 (6 bases). The CDR3 runs to 14 residues. Germline V gene lookup returns CDR1 MNHNS and CDR2 SASEGT. Trimming stripped 4 bases from V and 1 base from J, with 10 bases between. The DNA for the CDR3 is TGTGCCAGCAGTGGGACAGTTAGTAACTATGGCTACACCTTC. Translating gives CASSGTVSNYGYTF.